A single sample gave rise to the 24 T cell receptor beta chains below, sequenced in a study of shared clonotypes between healthy human individuals. Here immunoSEQ multiplex PCR was the method, and the copy in TCRdb shows in-frame clones only, minus some. Seen here are hundreds of thousands of clones, around 78% observed once, and the top ten hold around 2%. Material: memory CD4+ T cells sorted from blood. Subset here: CD45RA-negative fraction. The receptors come from a woman aged 25-40 years in good health.

The gene calls are TRBV19 and TRBJ2-2; 7 positions match TRBD1. V lost 4 bases and J lost 2; bases outside the gene matches: 4. The CDR3 contains 15 residues. Germline assignment: CDR1 LNHDA and CDR2 SQIVND (reference sequence). In DNA, the CDR3 is TGTGCCAGTAGTAGGGGACAGCCTAACACCGGGGAGCTGTTTTTT. This sequence encodes CASSRGQPNTGELFF.

About this clone itself: Other nucleotide sequences in the sample specify the same CDR3. The chain joins TRBV28 to TRBJ2-1; D unresolved. This CDR3 comprises 11 residues. Germline CDR1 and CDR2: MDHEN and SYDVKM. V shed 5 bases and J shed 8 bases, with 7 bases lying between them. The CDR3 sequence is CASSTGDEQFF. CDR3 in DNA: TGTGCCAGCAGTACTGGCGATGAGCAGTTCTTC.

This chain uses TRBV10-3 with TRBJ1-5; tentatively, D is TRBD1 (6 bases). There are 15 residues in the CDR3. Trimming removed 3 bases from V and 7 bases from J, with 16 bases in between. Germline-derived CDR1 and CDR2 are ENHRY and SYGVKD. The CDR3 nucleotides are TGTGCCATCAGTGACATACAGGGAGGGAAACAGCCCCAGCATTTT. This translates into CAISDIQGGKQPQHF.

The chain employs TRBV14 and TRBJ2-7, with D possibly matching TRBD1 (5 bases). The CDR3 length is 13 residues. Germline CDR1 reads SGHDN; CDR2 reads FVKESK. Trimming left V 8 bases short and J 6 bases short, with 17 bases between. Here the CDR3 DNA reads TGTGCCAGCTCACAGGTCCTCTTACGCGAGCAGTACTTC. Its translation: CASSQVLLREQYF.

The rearrangement links TRBV7-3 to TRBJ2-7; 11 nucleotides agree with TRBD2. The CDR3 length is 15 residues. V lost 5 bases to trimming and J lost 5 bases; unmatched junction nucleotides: 8. Per the germline V gene, CDR1 is SGHTA and CDR2 is FQGTGA. The CDR3 here is CASSPGTSGGHEQYF. DNA for the CDR3: TGTGCCAGCAGCCCAGGGACTAGCGGAGGGCACGAGCAGTACTTC. Variable domain in full (rest from reference TRBV7-3 and TRBJ2-7): GAGVSQTPSNKVTEKGKYVELRCDPISGHTALYWYRQSLGQGPEFLIYFQGTGAADDSGLPNDRFFAVRPEGSVSTLKIQRTERGDSAVYLCASSPGTSGGHEQYFGPGTRLTVT.

The chain links TRBV28 to TRBJ1-5; D unresolved. CDR1 and CDR2 (germline): MDHEN, SYDVKM. The V end was cut by 7 bases, the J end by 7 bases, with 20 bases between. This CDR3 region has 15 residues. Written as DNA, the CDR3 is TGTGCCAGCACCCCAAAAGGATACTTCTGGCAGCCCCAGCATTTT. This gives the protein CASTPKGYFWQPQHF.

The V gene is TRBV6-5, the J gene TRBJ1-1, with 7 positions matching TRBD1. J was trimmed by 8 bases and V by 6 bases; bases with no gene match: 3. The CDR3 spans 11 residues. Germline CDR1 is MNHEY and CDR2 is SVGAGI. The CDR3 spells CASSQTGEAFF. CDR3 nucleotide sequence: TGTGCCAGCAGCCAGACAGGGGAAGCTTTCTTT.

This chain links TRBV7-2 with TRBJ2-1, with a tentative D call TRBD2 (5 bases). V gave up 5 bases and J gave up 3 bases, with 14 bases separating them. The CDR3 is 15 amino acids. The germline CDR1 and CDR2 sequences are SGHTA and FQGNSA. CDR3 region: CASSLLALVYNEQFF. The CDR3 coding sequence is TGTGCCAGCAGCCTTCTAGCTTTGGTCTACAATGAGCAGTTCTTC.

This clone was detected only a few times. This chain uses TRBV23-1 with TRBJ2-7; a weak D match, TRBD2 (6 bases). TRBV23-1 is assigned to the ORF class and has an uncertain function. The length of the CDR3 is 18 residues. The ends were cut back, 0 bases at V and 3 bases at J, with 21 bases in the middle. This chain's CDR3 is CASSQSKAGILAVYEQYF. CDR3 in DNA: TGCGCCAGCAGTCAATCAAAGGCGGGAATCCTGGCAGTCTACGAGCAGTACTTC.

The V call is TRBV27, the J call TRBJ2-7, with a possible D match to TRBD1 (5 bases). V was clipped by 5 bases and J by 0 bases, with 11 bases between them. The CDR3 loop spans 14 amino acids. From germline, CDR1 is MNHEY and CDR2 SMNVEV (reference sequence). The CDR3 reads CASSQGLSSYEQYF. The DNA for the CDR3 is TGTGCCAGCAGTCAGGGTCTGAGCTCCTACGAGCAGTACTTC.

The chain is built from TRBV15 and TRBJ2-3; unclear D gene. This CDR3 contains 16 residues. V was shortened by 5 bases and J by 4 bases, with 19 bases between the two germline ends. Germline CDR1 is LNHNV and CDR2 is YYDKDF (reference sequence). The CDR3 coding sequence is TGTGCCACCAGCTCACTTTCGGGTAGAAAGGCAGATACGCAGTATTTT. As protein: CATSSLSGRKADTQYF.

This clone was seen only once. V usage is TRBV28 and J usage is TRBJ1-5; D may be TRBD1 (5 bases). The CDR3 length is 16 residues. The germline CDR1 and CDR2 sequences are MDHEN and SYDVKM. V lost 3 bases, J lost 2 bases, and 14 bases lay in between. The CDR3: CASSFGGVVGNQPQHF. DNA for the CDR3: TGTGCCAGCAGTTTTGGGGGGGTAGTAGGCAATCAGCCCCAGCATTTT.

The rearrangement uses TRBV2 and TRBJ2-4; 12 nucleotides align to TRBD2. The trim removed 4 bases at V and 0 bases at J, leaving 7 bases unmatched. CDR3 length: 18 residues. The germline V gene has CDR1 SNHLY and CDR2 FYNNEI. CDR3 loop: CASSGTSGNILAKNIQYF. DNA for the CDR3: TGTGCCAGCAGTGGGACTAGCGGGAATATCTTAGCCAAAAACATTCAGTACTTC.

The chain links TRBV4-1 to TRBJ1-5; D unresolved. The CDR3 has 15 amino acids. Trimming cost V 4 bases and J 1 base, with 11 bases left between them. CDR1 MGHRA and CDR2 YSYEKL come from the germline V gene. The CDR3 is CASSPGPISNQPQHF. CDR3 DNA sequence: TGCGCCAGCAGCCCCGGACCGATAAGCAATCAGCCCCAGCATTTT.

V is TRBV9 and J is TRBJ1-1, with D perhaps TRBD1 (6 bases). The CDR3 is 14 residues long. The ends were cut back, 4 bases at V and 2 bases at J, with 12 bases in the middle. Germline-derived CDR1 and CDR2 are SGDLS and YYNGEE. The DNA for the CDR3 is TGTGCCAGCAGCCCCGACAGGCCAAACACTGAAGCTTTCTTT. This codes for CASSPDRPNTEAFF.

The chain couples TRBV20-1 to TRBJ2-7; D ambiguous. Trimming pared 6 bases from V and 4 bases from J, leaving 10 bases between. Germline lookup yields CDR1 DFQATT and CDR2 SNEGSKA (reference sequence). This CDR3 is built from 11 residues. The CDR3 protein is CSAALNYEQYF. The CDR3, as DNA: TGCAGTGCGGCCTTGAATTACGAGCAGTACTTC.

The rearrangement uses TRBV18 and TRBJ1-2, with D uncertain. The CDR3 has 18 amino acids. V was shortened by 1 base and J by 6 bases, with 24 bases between the two germline ends. In germline, CDR1 is KGHSH, CDR2 LQKENI. In DNA, the CDR3 is TGTGCCAGCTCACCACGGCAGGCAAAGAGTTGGGAAGCGGATGGCTACACCTTC. Encoded protein: CASSPRQAKSWEADGYTF.

The CDR3: CASSQEGSLGGRDEQFF. The CDR3 nucleotides are TGCGCCAGCAGCCAAGAAGGTTCCCTCGGGGGGAGGGATGAGCAGTTCTTC. This sequence joins TRBV4-1 and TRBJ2-1; 7 nucleotides match TRBD2. Trimming took 0 bases from V and 8 from J; bases not matched to a gene: 13. There are 17 residues in the CDR3. Germline CDR1 and CDR2: MGHRA and YSYEKL.

V usage is TRBV6-5 and J usage is TRBJ1-4, with D uncertain. Trimming shortened V by 6 bases and J by 5 bases, and 7 bases separated the two germline ends. Germline V CDR1 and CDR2: MNHEY, SVGAGI. This CDR3 is 12 amino acids long. The CDR3 spells CASRTENEKLFF. The CDR3 DNA reads TGTGCCAGCAGGACGGAAAATGAAAAACTGTTTTTT.

The genes are TRBV6-1 and TRBJ1-5; D gene unclear. Germline V gives CDR1 MNHNS, CDR2 SASEGT. V lost 4 bases and J lost 0, with 7 bases in between. CDR3 size: 14 residues. The CDR3 here is CASSADGSNQPQHF. The CDR3 DNA sequence: TGTGCCAGCAGTGCGGACGGTAGCAATCAGCCCCAGCATTTT.

V gene TRBV6-5 combines with J gene TRBJ1-1; a weak D match, TRBD1 (5 bases). V lost 2 bases and J lost 5, with 9 bases in between. The CDR3 length is 13 residues. Looked up from germline, CDR1 is MNHEY and CDR2 is SVGAGI. CDR3: CASSYRGETEAFF. The DNA for the CDR3 is TGTGCCAGCAGTTACAGAGGGGAGACTGAAGCTTTCTTT.

About this clone itself: Other DNA sequences in the same sample also yield this CDR3. The V call is TRBV27, the J call TRBJ1-1; TRBD1 aligns across 7 bases. Germline V CDR1 and CDR2: MNHEY, SMNVEV (reference sequence). The length of the CDR3 is 14 residues. The junction had 4 bases not matched to a gene; V was cut back by 6 bases and J by 0 bases. The CDR3 sequence is CASRLQGLNTEAFF. CDR3 DNA sequence: TGTGCCAGCAGGTTACAGGGGTTGAACACTGAAGCTTTCTTT.

This chain connects TRBV12-2 to TRBJ1-5. TRBV12-2 is designated a pseudogene. This CDR3 region has 11 residues. The CDR3 DNA is TGTGCAAGTCGCTTAGTTCAGCCCCAGCATTTT. It yields the protein CASRLVQPQHF.

This clone was picked up a small number of times. The V gene is TRBV27, the J gene TRBJ2-6, with no clear D. This CDR3 is built from 15 residues. Germline values: CDR1 MNHEY, CDR2 SMNVEV (reference sequence). V lost 8 bases and J lost 4, with 15 bases in between. The CDR3 loop is CASSFLRAGANVLTF. CDR3 coding DNA: TGTGCCAGCTCCTTTCTCCGGGCGGGGGCCAACGTCCTGACTTTC.